A selection of T cell receptor beta chains follows, all from one sample in a study of shared clonotypes between healthy human individuals. Produced via immunoSEQ multiplex PCR; TCRdb's table is partial and in-frame only. The sample lists approximately 2,000,000 clones; roughly 93% were seen once. Sequencing was carried out using naive CD8+ T cells from PBMCs. All receptors derive from a man between 18 and 29 years old in good health. Some clones in this sample may be carry-over from other donors' samples. Both conserved end residues are part of each CDR3. Fields, in order: D gene, J gene, V gene, CDR3 DNA, CDR3 protein. The D gene is left open where the match is weak.

. TRBJ2-6 TRBV7-9 TGTGCCAGCAGCTTAGGGCAGGGAGCCCCCTCTGGGGCCAACGTCCTGACTTTC CASSLGQGAPSGANVLTF
TRBD1 TRBJ2-7 TRBV7-9 TGTGCCAGCAGTGGGACAGCCGAAACATTTTACGAGCAGTACTTC CASSGTAETFYEQYF
. TRBJ2-7 TRBV5-1 TGCGCCAGCAGCTCGGGGGATTATATGGACGAGCAGTACTTC CASSSGDYMDEQYF
TRBD1 TRBJ2-4 TRBV5-1 TGCGCCAGCAGCTTGGAACCTGGGACAGTAAACCTAAACATTCAGTACTTC CASSLEPGTVNLNIQYF
. TRBJ1-1 TRBV6-5 TGTGCCAGCAGTTACGGGTGGAACACTGAAGCTTTCTTT CASSYGWNTEAFF
TRBD1 TRBJ2-5 TRBV7-9 TGTGCCAGCAGCCTTATACAGGGGCCCGCGACCCAGTACTTC CASSLIQGPATQYF
. TRBJ1-5 TRBV6-1 TGTGCCAGCAGTGAAAGTAGGGATATCCAGTGGAGTCAGCCCCAGCATTTT CASSESRDIQWSQPQHF
TRBD1 TRBJ2-7 TRBV6-1 TGTGCCAGCAGTGAAGGACAGGGGGCGTGGTACGAGCAGTACTTC CASSEGQGAWYEQYF
. TRBJ2-7 TRBV27 TGTGCCAGCGGAAACGGGAGTCCCTACGAGCAGTACTTC CASGNGSPYEQYF
. TRBJ2-2 TRBV7-9 TGTGCCAGCAGCTTTACTGCAAACGGACCCACCGGGGAGCTGTTTTTT CASSFTANGPTGELFF
. TRBJ2-7 TRBV9 TGTGCCAGCAGCGGGCCAGGGACTGTCGAGCAGTACTTC CASSGPGTVEQYF